These T cell receptor beta chains were read from a single sample in a study of T cells after yellow fever vaccination. MiXCR was run by TCRdb on the 5' RACE reads, yielding one entry per CDR3 protein. The sample carries about 210,000 distinct CDR3 sequences, approximately 3.3% recorded once. This specimen consisted of CD4+ T cells sorted from PBMCs, obtained 10 days after the yellow fever booster vaccination. These receptors came from a man in his late teens or twenties who received the YFV17D yellow fever vaccine. Both conserved end residues are part of each CDR3. Each record gives: V gene, CDR3 length, J gene, clone size, CDR3 protein. Clone size is given for some rows only: seen once, a few or many times, or a class if the clone is expanded.

TRBV28	12	TRBJ1-5	many	CASSFAFQPQHF
TRBV28	13	TRBJ2-1	-	CASRPGLVGEQFF
TRBV7-2	16	TRBJ2-3	many	CASSEWASLSTDTQYF
TRBV7-3	18	TRBJ2-6	many	CASSLRVQGSSGANVLTF
TRBV5-1	21	TRBJ2-7	many	CASSLETPGAGLFPSSYEQYF
TRBV29-1	14	TRBJ1-5	many	CSVTGTGVDQPQHF
TRBV12-3/TRBV12-4	14	TRBJ1-4	-	CASSHPPQDEKLFF
TRBV6-2/TRBV6-3	15	TRBJ2-3	many	CASRGLGSGTDTQYF
TRBV12-3/TRBV12-4	14	TRBJ2-7	many	CASNFKGSSYEQYF
TRBV12-3/TRBV12-4	15	TRBJ2-2	few	CASSQRLQNTGELFF
TRBV7-3	14	TRBJ1-2	many	CASSTGGTNYGYTF
TRBV13	13	TRBJ1-1	-	CASSPQYNTEAFF
TRBV5-5	15	TRBJ1-2	many	CASSQGPEVDYGYTF
TRBV18	13	TRBJ2-1	-	CASSWTGENEQFF
TRBV12-3/TRBV12-4	14	TRBJ2-1	many	CASRTDRGRREQFF
TRBV5-1	14	TRBJ1-4	-	CASSLGRINEKLFF
TRBV29-1	12	TRBJ2-3	many	CSVDEGTDTQYF
TRBV7-8	14	TRBJ1-3	-	CASSLALYGNTIYF
TRBV12-3/TRBV12-4	13	TRBJ1-2	-	CASSRREVYGYTF
TRBV10-3	14	TRBJ2-3	many	CAISGGQGGDTQYF
TRBV5-1	14	TRBJ1-2	few	CASSLDNLNYGYTF
TRBV29-1	11	TRBJ1-4	-	CSGATNEKLFF
TRBV29-1	13	TRBJ2-5	-	CSGGGSVQETQYF
TRBV11-3	12	TRBJ2-1	-	CASSSPDHEQFF
TRBV10-3	18	TRBJ2-2	many	CAIRPQGAGQGRTGELFF
TRBV28	15	TRBJ2-1	few	CASRTGDRVYNEQFF
TRBV19	14	TRBJ2-3	many	CASSASGGADTQYF
TRBV5-4	15	TRBJ2-1	few	CASSRLSSQYNEQFF
TRBV20-1	15	TRBJ2-4	few	CSARSPGEAKNIQYF
TRBV2	14	TRBJ2-6	-	CASSVTPGANVLTF
TRBV9	15	TRBJ1-5	-	CASSADLGGGQPQHF
TRBV6-2/TRBV6-3	15	TRBJ1-2	few	CASAPWGYGNYGYTF
TRBV5-1	15	TRBJ2-1	many	CASGGVETTYNEQFF
TRBV5-1	17	TRBJ1-3	many	CASSLDAGPSSGNTIYF
TRBV6-6	14	TRBJ2-7	few	CASSLRTVTYEQYF
TRBV5-1	14	TRBJ2-2	many	CASSTMPKTGELFF
TRBV30	14	TRBJ1-4	many	CAWGGPPSIEKLFF
TRBV18	15	TRBJ2-3	few	CASSPQAGGPDTQYF
TRBV4-2	17	TRBJ1-3	many	CASSQSTRHREGNTIYF
TRBV4-2	16	TRBJ2-1	few	CASSQPPGGLVSEQFF
TRBV12-3/TRBV12-4	15	TRBJ1-5	-	CASSPSSGGNQPQHF
TRBV3-1	15	TRBJ1-1	many	CASSHTGTGGTEAFF
TRBV20-1	15	TRBJ2-1	few	CSADSRTGVGNEQFF
TRBV10-3	13	TRBJ2-3	many	CAISESAPDTQYF
TRBV7-3	14	TRBJ2-2	many	CASSSDPNTGELFF
TRBV27	14	TRBJ2-3	many	CASSSWIDGVRQYF
TRBV6-2/TRBV6-3	15	TRBJ1-5	many	CASSLWDRVNQPQHF
TRBV18	15	TRBJ2-3	many	CASSPRQGVTDTQYF
TRBV11-2	13	TRBJ2-5	-	CASSLSAKETQYF
TRBV27	14	TRBJ1-4	few	CASRSRATNEKLFF
TRBV28	15	TRBJ2-4	few	CASTRGLGGKNIQYF
TRBV6-1	14	TRBJ2-7	few	CASMDTGQGSEQYF
TRBV4-3	16	TRBJ2-6	many	CASSQEFGSGANVLTF
TRBV3-1	14	TRBJ2-7	-	CASSLTNWRGQQYF
TRBV7-8	17	TRBJ2-1	-	CASSLGRVGGFYNEQFF
TRBV10-3	16	TRBJ1-4	many	CAISESTGRSNEKLFF